This TCR beta chain is from a study of CD8 T cells in ankylosing spondylitis. As regards this clonotype: Its antigen is undetermined.

Study outcomes and limitations: The study looked at matched synovial fluid samples from ankylosing spondylitis patients. Disease-linked clones were reported to be significantly enriched there. Reactive arthritis synovial fluid and blood previously showed some of these motif variants.

MiXCR, run by TCRdb on the 5' RACE reads, gives a single entry per CDR3 protein. The sample lists a few hundred thousand distinct CDR3 sequences, approximately 10% seen once, with around a fifth in the top ten. Sequenced input: blood, either unsorted or a sorted T cell fraction (not recorded which). This sequence was found in a male donor with ankylosing spondylitis or in good health (not recorded which).

The CDR3 sequence is CASSYEKSEAFF. The CDR3 region has the DNA TGTGCCAGCAGTTATGAGAAGTCAGAAGCTTTCTTT. This chain links TRBV6-5 with TRBJ1-1; D not certain. This CDR3 spans 12 amino acids. The germline gives CDR1 MNHEY, CDR2 SVGAGI. The V gene lost 3 bases and the J gene lost 8 bases, with 10 bases spanning the gap.